The 13 T cell receptor beta chains in this list originate from one sample, sequenced in a study of Graves' ophthalmopathy and Graves' hyperthyroidism. Amplification targeted the TCR beta CDR3 regions, with RNA transcripts as the source material. RT-PCR in the first round used HTBI primers; a second-round multiplex PCR followed. In TCRdb, the multiplex PCR reads were re-called with MiXCR into one record per CDR3 protein. The sample has around 1.1 million distinct CDR3 sequences; about two fifths are singletons. Sequenced input: peripheral blood or thyroid tissue (not recorded which). Every receptor here comes from an adult man with Graves' hyperthyroidism.

This clonotype was observed at least ten times. The chain combines TRBV29-1 with TRBJ1-4, with no clear D. The V end lost 4 bases, the J end lost 4 bases, and 13 bases lay between the germline ends. Germline V gene data show CDR1 as SQVTM and CDR2 as ANQGSEA. This CDR3 has 14 amino acids. Here the CDR3 DNA reads TGCAGCGTTGCCGACCGGGATTTTAATGAAAAACTGTTTTTT. Protein sequence: CSVADRDFNEKLFF.

The J gene is TRBJ2-7, the V gene TRBV15, with D perhaps TRBD2 (6 bases). Germline loops: CDR1 LNHNV, CDR2 YYDKDF (reference sequence). The CDR3 extends over 13 amino acids. Trimming removed 3 bases at V and 6 bases at J, with 12 bases between. CDR3 coding DNA: TGTGCCACCAGCAGGGGGTTCGGGGGCGAGCAGTACTTC. Amino acids: CATSRGFGGEQYF. The variable domain in full, with the rest retrieved from reference TRBV15 and TRBJ2-7, is DAMVIQNPRYQVTQFGKPVTLSCSQTLNHNVMYWYQQKSSQAPKLLFHYYDKDFNNEADTPDNFQSRRPNTSFCFLDIRSPGLGDTAMYLCATSRGFGGEQYFGPGTRLTVT.

V usage is TRBV29-1 and J usage is TRBJ2-1; maybe TRBD2 (7 bases). CDR1 and CDR2 from the germline V gene are SQVTM and ANQGSEA. This CDR3 comprises 13 residues. The germline V and J ends were trimmed by 7 bases and 6 bases, with 16 bases remaining between them. The CDR3 reads CSAWVGGGNEQFF. DNA for the CDR3: TGCAGCGCGTGGGTGGGAGGGGGCAATGAGCAGTTCTTC.

This clonotype was counted at least ten times. The chain links TRBV28 to TRBJ2-5, with TRBD2 as a possible D gene (5 bases). The CDR3 is made up of 15 amino acids. Looked up from germline, CDR1 is MDHEN and CDR2 is SYDVKM. Trimming stripped 4 bases from V and 5 bases from J, with 17 bases between. The CDR3 nucleotides are TGTGCCAGCAGTTCCCCCGCCAGCGGTCTGGAGACCCAGTACTTC. This sequence encodes CASSSPASGLETQYF.

V gene TRBV9 combines with J gene TRBJ1-1; the D is unclear. The CDR3 contains 14 residues. Trimming took 0 bases from V and 7 from J, leaving 13 bases between them. Germline assignment: CDR1 SGDLS and CDR2 YYNGEE. This CDR3 is CASSVAGGTNEAFF. The DNA for the CDR3 is TGTGCCAGCAGCGTAGCCGGCGGAACTAATGAAGCTTTCTTT.

Note on this clonotype: A junction end diverges from the germline sequence, so it may reflect a read error. V and J are TRBV7-9 and TRBJ2-7; D ambiguous. The V gene's germline CDR1 is SEHNR and CDR2 FQNEAQ (reference sequence). There are 14 residues in the CDR3. The CDR3 coding sequence is TGTGCCAGCAGCTTGGCCGCGAGCTCCTACGAGCAGAACTTC. As protein: CASSLAASSYEQNF.

This chain uses TRBV7-2 with TRBJ1-5; 7 bases are a match to TRBD1. V was pared by 3 bases and J by 14 bases, with 10 bases of the junction left unmatched. Germline values: CDR1 SGHTA, CDR2 FQGNSA. This CDR3 is 13 amino acids long. In DNA, the CDR3 is TGTGCCAGCAGCTTCTCACAGGGGACTTACGAGCATTTT. This translates into CASSFSQGTYEHF.

This clonotype occurred many times. The CDR3 reads CASSGQGSAYGYTF. The CDR3, as DNA: TGTGCCAGCAGCGGACAGGGGAGTGCCTATGGCTACACCTTC. This rearrangement joins TRBV9 to TRBJ1-2; 8 bases fit TRBD1. Germline V gene lookup returns CDR1 SGDLS and CDR2 YYNGEE. The CDR3 has 14 residues. The J segment lost 4 bases and the V segment lost 3 bases, leaving 5 bases of the junction unmatched.

In the case of this clonotype: One end of the junction fails to match germline, which may point to a read error. This chain uses TRBV7-2 with TRBJ1-4; TRBD1 might be the D (6 bases). Germline CDR1 SGHTA, CDR2 FQGNSA. This CDR3 spans 14 amino acids. The chain's CDR3 is CASSAGQSREKLFF. The CDR3 DNA is TGTGCTAGCAGCGCGGGACAATCTAGAGAAAAACTGTTTTTT.

On this clonotype: The germline gene is not matched at one end of the junction; a read error may be the cause. This sequence joins TRBV7-9 and TRBJ2-7, with D hard to call. Per germline, CDR1 SEHNR and CDR2 FQNEAQ (reference sequence). The CDR3 spans 11 residues. The CDR3 sequence is CASSPHYKQYF. CDR3 nucleotide sequence: TGTGCCAGCAGTCCCCACTACAAGCAGTACTTC.

This clonotype has at least ten counts. J is TRBJ1-4 and V is TRBV15; D remains unclear. CDR3 length equals 14 residues. The V end lost 1 base, the J end lost 4 bases, and 7 bases lay between the germline ends. Germline V gene data show CDR1 as LNHNV and CDR2 as YYDKDF (reference sequence). Here the CDR3 DNA reads TGTGCCACCAGCAGAGCACGGAGTAATGAAAAACTGTTTTTT. Its translation: CATSRARSNEKLFF.

This clonotype was observed a few times. The chain combines TRBV19 with TRBJ1-5, with 9 bases that match TRBD1. Germline loops: CDR1 LNHDA, CDR2 SQIVND (reference sequence). V was clipped by 4 bases and J by 5 bases; unmatched bases: 6. The CDR3 spans 15 residues. CDR3 sequence: CASSTRDRVDQPQHF. In nucleotides, the CDR3 is TGTGCCAGTAGTACCCGGGACAGGGTCGATCAGCCCCAGCATTTT.

For this clonotype: A much larger clone sits a single nucleotide away, making a read error possible. J is TRBJ2-7 and V is TRBV7-9; the D gene is possibly TRBD2 (6 bases). There are 16 residues in the CDR3. Trimming cost V 3 bases and J 2 bases, with 17 bases left between them. From germline, CDR1 is SEHNR and CDR2 FQNEAQ (reference sequence). For the CDR3, the DNA is TGTGCCAGCAGCTTCAATTTGTCCGGACTAACCTACGAGCAGTACTTC. As protein: CASSFNLSGLTYEQYF. Full variable domain (remainder filled in from reference TRBV7-9 and TRBJ2-7): DTGVSQNPRHKITKRGQNVTFRCDPISEHNRLYWYRQTLGQGPEFLTYFQNEAQLEKSRLLSDRFSAERPKGSFSTLEIQRTEQGDSAMYLCASSFNLSGLTYEQYFGPGTRLTVT.